The 22 T cell receptor beta chains listed next were all sequenced from one sample in a study of blood T cell repertoires in COVID-19. Sequencing was performed with immunoSEQ multiplex PCR; in TCRdb, only in-frame clones are kept and a portion is missing. The sample has 150,000 to 200,000 clones, roughly 90% seen once; the top ten hold approximately 4.8%. The material sequenced was peripheral blood. The receptors here all came from a man younger than 40 with COVID-19, enrolled during active disease.

This clone was picked up one time. The chain is built from TRBV27 and TRBJ2-3, with a weak D call TRBD2 (6 bases). The V end lost 6 bases, the J end lost 0 bases, and 10 bases lay between the germline ends. CDR3 length: 14 residues. Germline CDR1 and CDR2: MNHEY and SMNVEV (reference sequence). The CDR3 here is CASSGGTSTDTQYF. The CDR3 bases are TGTGCCAGCAGCGGCGGGACCAGCACAGATACGCAGTATTTT.

The chain couples TRBV5-1 to TRBJ2-7; possibly TRBD2 for D (6 bases). CDR3 length equals 15 residues. Germline V lookup: CDR1 SGHRS, CDR2 YFSETQ. Trimming took off 0 bases at V and 4 bases at J, with 14 bases between the two ends. The CDR3 DNA reads as TGCGCCAGCAGCTTGGAAAGGACTACCGAATACGAGCAGTACTTC. This gives the protein CASSLERTTEYEQYF.

The chain carries TRBV30 and TRBJ2-1; tentative D call: TRBD2 (6 bases). Trimming took 0 bases from V and 7 from J, leaving 13 bases between them. This CDR3 comprises 14 residues. Germline CDR1 and CDR2: GTSNPN and SVGIG (reference sequence). The CDR3 region has the DNA TGTGCCTGGAGTGTAATGTTTGGGGGGAATGAGCAGTTCTTC. This translates into CAWSVMFGGNEQFF. Looking up the rest from reference TRBV30 and TRBJ2-1 gives the full variable domain: SQTIHQWPATLVQPVGSPLSLECTVEGTSNPNLYWYRQAAGRGLQLLFYSVGIGQISSEVPQNLSASRPQDRQFILSSKKLLLSDSGFYLCAWSVMFGGNEQFFGPGTRLTVL.

The chain combines TRBV7-3 with TRBJ2-3; D may be TRBD2 (5 bases). This CDR3 contains 15 residues. The V end was cut by 0 bases, the J end by 0 bases, with 7 bases between. Germline-derived CDR1 and CDR2 are SGHTA and FQGTGA. The CDR3 DNA reads TGTGCCAGCAGCTTAACTAGCGTGAGCACAGATACGCAGTATTTT. Protein sequence: CASSLTSVSTDTQYF.

J is TRBJ1-2 and V is TRBV6-6; TRBD1 matches at 7 bases. J lost 6 bases, V lost 5 bases, and 3 bases had no gene match. Germline lookup yields CDR1 MNHNY and CDR2 SVGAGI (reference sequence). CDR3 length: 12 amino acids. CDR3 in DNA: TGTGCCAGCAGTGGGACAGCTGATGGCTACACCTTC. Amino acid sequence: CASSGTADGYTF.

This chain links TRBV7-9 with TRBJ1-2; D is perhaps TRBD1 (5 bases). V was pared by 5 bases and J by 6 bases, with 19 bases between. This CDR3 spans 15 amino acids. Per germline, CDR1 SEHNR and CDR2 FQNEAQ (reference sequence). Written as DNA, the CDR3 is TGTGCCAGCAGCCAGTGGGGGGTCTCCTTAGATGGCTACACCTTC. Protein: CASSQWGVSLDGYTF.

With regard to this clone: The sample carries other DNA sequences with the same CDR3. The chain links TRBV7-2 to TRBJ2-5; 7 bases line up with TRBD1. The CDR3 sequence is 14 residues long. CDR1 SGHTA and CDR2 FQGNSA come from the germline V gene. V gave up 5 bases and J gave up 4 bases; unmatched junction bases: 7. The CDR3 sequence is CASSPQTGPETQYF. The CDR3 region has the DNA TGTGCCAGCAGCCCGCAGACAGGGCCAGAGACCCAGTACTTC.

V is TRBV5-8 and J is TRBJ1-4; D not resolved. CDR1 is SGHTS, CDR2 YDEGEE, per germline. V dropped 0 bases and J dropped 8 bases, with 17 bases sitting between them. CDR3 length: 16 residues. CDR3 in amino acids: CASSLGRVALGEKLFF. CDR3 sequence (DNA): TGTGCCAGCAGCTTGGGCCGTGTGGCCCTCGGGGAAAAACTGTTTTTT.

The V call is TRBV6-2 or TRBV6-3, the J call TRBJ2-5; 10 nucleotides match TRBD2. With V trimmed by 6 bases and J by 0 bases, 7 bases remained unmatched. Germline-derived CDR1 and CDR2 are MNHEY and SVGEGT. The CDR3 runs to 16 residues. CDR3 coding DNA: TGTGCCAGCAGGCCTCTAGCGGGGGAGAACCAAGAGACCCAGTACTTC. This gives the protein CASRPLAGENQETQYF.

V usage is TRBV6-6 and J usage is TRBJ2-3; 8 bases align to TRBD2. Germline assignment: CDR1 MNHNY and CDR2 SVGAGI (reference sequence). This CDR3 region has 16 residues. Trimming cost V 0 bases and J 4 bases; bases outside gene matches: 6. The CDR3: CASSYSSGVHADTQYF. The CDR3 region has the DNA TGTGCCAGCAGTTACTCTAGCGGGGTTCATGCAGATACGCAGTATTTT.

The chain joins TRBV7-2 to TRBJ2-3; 9 positions agree with TRBD2. This CDR3 has 18 residues. The V segment lost 4 bases and the J segment 2 bases; nucleotides outside the gene matches: 13. The germline V gene encodes CDR1 SGHTA and CDR2 FQGNSA. This CDR3 reads CASSSRALAGRNTDTQYF. CDR3 sequence (DNA): TGTGCCAGCAGCTCTAGAGCCCTAGCGGGGCGAAACACAGATACGCAGTATTTT. Using reference TRBV7-2 and TRBJ2-3 for the parts outside the CDR3, the full variable domain is GAGVSQSPSNKVTEKGKDVELRCDPISGHTALYWYRQSLGQGLEFLIYFQGNSAPDKSGLPSDRFSAERTGGSVSTLTIQRTQQEDSAVYLCASSSRALAGRNTDTQYFGPGTRLTVL.

J is TRBJ1-4 and V is TRBV15; D uncertain. This CDR3 is built from 10 residues. The germline V gene encodes CDR1 LNHNV and CDR2 YYDKDF (reference sequence). Trimming pared 6 bases from V and 8 bases from J, leaving 4 bases between. CDR3 sequence (DNA): TGTGCCACCAGGCGGGAAAAACTGTTTTTT. This translates into CATRREKLFF.

V is TRBV5-4 and J is TRBJ1-5; 7 bases are a match to TRBD1. Germline V CDR1 and CDR2: SGHNT, YYREEE (reference sequence). V lost 4 bases to trimming and J lost 3 bases; unmatched junction nucleotides: 7. The CDR3 covers 15 residues. The CDR3 bases are TGTGCCAGCAGCGTCCAGGGGGTGGACAATCAGCCCCAGCATTTT. Translation: CASSVQGVDNQPQHF.

The chain carries TRBV11-3 and TRBJ2-1; D uncertain. Trimming took 0 bases from V and 4 from J, leaving 7 bases between them. Germline assignment: CDR1 SGHNT and CDR2 YENEEA. The CDR3 runs to 14 residues. The CDR3 loop reads CASSLEGEYNEQFF. The CDR3 nucleotides are TGTGCCAGCAGCTTAGAGGGCGAGTACAATGAGCAGTTCTTC.

The chain has TRBV11-3 and TRBJ1-1, with D tentatively TRBD1 (6 bases). This CDR3 contains 13 residues. The V gene's germline CDR1 is SGHNT and CDR2 YENEEA. Between the trimmed V and J ends, which lost 1 base and 11 bases, there was a span of 14 bases. CDR3 region: CASSLGPGAVAFF. The CDR3 coding sequence is TGTGCCAGCAGCTTAGGTCCAGGGGCTGTCGCTTTCTTT.

J is TRBJ2-5 and V is TRBV21-1; TRBD2 was called by the table and not checked on the DNA. TRBV21-1 is designated a pseudogene. The CDR3 contains 15 residues. The CDR3 loop is CASSKTSGGEETQYF. DNA of the CDR3: TGTGCCAGCAGCAAAACGAGCGGGGGGGAAGAGACCCAGTACTTC.

This chain joins TRBV19 and TRBJ1-5; 7 bases are a match to TRBD1. This CDR3 has 17 residues. V dropped 1 base and J dropped 2; count of bases not matched to a gene: 8. Germline V gives CDR1 LNHDA, CDR2 SQIVND (reference sequence). The CDR3 here is CASSIGRSGGGNQPQHF. The DNA for the CDR3 is TGTGCCAGTAGTATAGGAAGGTCAGGGGGAGGCAATCAGCCCCAGCATTTT. The full variable domain, rest sourced from reference TRBV19 and TRBJ1-5, is DGGITQSPKYLFRKEGQNVTLSCEQNLNHDAMYWYRQDPGQGLRLIYYSQIVNDFQKGDIAEGYSVSREKKESFPLTVTSAQKNPTAFYLCASSIGRSGGGNQPQHFGDGTRLSIL.

The J gene is TRBJ2-6, the V gene TRBV10-3; a weak D match, TRBD2 (6 bases). The V end was cut by 10 bases, the J end by 0 bases, with 25 bases between. Germline assignment: CDR1 ENHRY and CDR2 SYGVKD. The CDR3 sequence is 19 residues long. The DNA for the CDR3 is TGTGCCACCCGTGGAGGGGTTGGGTCTTCTAACTCTGGGGCCAACGTCCTGACTTTC. Translating it yields CATRGGVGSSNSGANVLTF.

The chain combines TRBV4-1 with TRBJ2-4; maybe TRBD1 (7 bases). The CDR3 runs to 16 residues. Germline CDR1 MGHRA, CDR2 YSYEKL. V lost 2 bases, J lost 6 bases, and 17 bases lay in between. The CDR3 is CASSQPRQGGGNIQYF. In DNA, the CDR3 is TGCGCCAGCAGCCAACCGAGACAGGGAGGAGGAAACATTCAGTACTTC.

This chain connects TRBV15 to TRBJ1-6; 7 bases line up with TRBD1. Germline CDR1 reads LNHNV; CDR2 reads YYDKDF (reference sequence). With V trimmed by 1 base and J by 8 bases, 8 bases remained unmatched. The CDR3 has 16 residues. The CDR3 region is CATSRATGTRDSPLHF. CDR3 sequence (DNA): TGTGCCACCAGCAGAGCGACAGGGACTAGGGATTCACCCCTCCACTTT.

This sequence joins TRBV28 and TRBJ2-1, with 10 bases fitting TRBD2. J gave up 9 bases and V 2 bases, and 4 bases lay outside the gene matches. CDR1 and CDR2 from the germline V gene are MDHEN and SYDVKM. The CDR3 sequence is 14 residues long. In nucleotides, the CDR3 is TGTGCCAGCAGTTTACTAGCGGGAGAGTTTGAGCAGTTCTTC. Protein: CASSLLAGEFEQFF.

The chain joins TRBV6-2 or TRBV6-3 to TRBJ1-5; the match to TRBD1 covers 9 bases. There are 14 residues in the CDR3. CDR1 MNHEY and CDR2 SVGEGT come from the germline V gene. V shed 6 bases, J shed 4 bases, and the junction held 4 bases outside the gene matches. The CDR3 coding sequence is TGTGCCAGCAGCCGAGGGACAGGGAATCAGCCCCAGCATTTT. It is translated as CASSRGTGNQPQHF.